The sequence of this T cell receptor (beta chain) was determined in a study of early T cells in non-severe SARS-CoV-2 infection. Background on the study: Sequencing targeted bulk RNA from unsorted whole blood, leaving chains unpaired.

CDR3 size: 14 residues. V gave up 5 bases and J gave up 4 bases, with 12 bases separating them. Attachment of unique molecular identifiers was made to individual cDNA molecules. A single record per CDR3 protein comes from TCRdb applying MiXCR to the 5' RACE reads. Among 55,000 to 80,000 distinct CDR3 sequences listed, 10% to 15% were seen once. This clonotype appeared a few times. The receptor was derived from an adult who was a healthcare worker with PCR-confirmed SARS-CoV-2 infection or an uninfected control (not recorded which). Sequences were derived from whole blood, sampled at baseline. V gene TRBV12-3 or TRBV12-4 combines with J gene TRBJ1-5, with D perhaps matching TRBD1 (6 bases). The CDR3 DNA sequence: TGTGCCAGCAGTCCTCGGGACATAAATCAGCCCCAGCATTTT. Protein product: CASSPRDINQPQHF.